This T cell receptor beta chain was identified during a study of tumor-infiltrating lymphocytes in primary liver carcinoma. Study-level background: Regardless of tissue type, samples showed similar yields of roughly 3.65 to 7.5 million productive TCRbeta reads.

CDR1 and CDR2 (germline): MRHNA, SNTAGT. The CDR3 totals 15 residues. The trim removed 4 bases at V and 5 bases at J, leaving 7 bases unmatched. This clonotype has at least ten counts. Its specificity is unknown. Co-extraction yielded RNA and DNA from around 20-30 mg of unsorted bulk tissue. Samples were taken from five separate regions of every tumor. TCR beta cDNA was reverse-transcribed from 500 ng of total RNA. The reaction used a constant-region primer and ProtoScript II reverse transcriptase. TCR beta libraries came from three nested multiplex PCR rounds using slightly modified ARM-PCR. Researchers ran the first two PCR rounds for approximately 10 cycles each with TRBV1-TRBV30 forward primers and a C-beta reverse primer. TCRdb redid the calling of the multiplex PCR reads with MiXCR, one entry per CDR3 protein. Found here are tens of thousands of distinct CDR3 sequences, around 80% of them singletons; the top ten hold roughly 38%.

Study-level findings and limits: Tumor-blood pairs (like tumor-adjacent pairs) overlapped less than tumor region pairs did. Top-250-clone fractions were significantly higher in tumors than in blood (p = 0.039).

The sample taken for sequencing was liver tumor tissue from sampling region 5. Subset of the sample: tumor region T5, tumor centre. This TCR was sampled from a man aged 40-49 years with primary liver carcinoma and hepatitis B virus infection. The V and J genes are TRBV6-4 and TRBJ1-1; 10 nucleotides align to TRBD1. CDR3 nucleotide sequence: TGTGCCAGCAGTGCCGACAGGGGGCGAAGGACTGAAGCTTTCTTT. This encodes CASSADRGRRTEAFF.